A single sample is the source of the 22 T cell receptor beta chains below, sequenced in a study of OX40 agonist ivuxolimab in advanced cancers. The table came from immunoSEQ multiplex PCR; TCRdb's copy has only in-frame clones and leaves some out. The table has over 30,000 clones, 80% to 85% seen once; the top ten hold 2.5% to 3%. The input for sequencing was CD4+ or CD8+ T cells sorted from blood, taken in a trial of the OX40 agonist ivuxolimab. Receptors were obtained from an adult with an advanced solid tumor such as melanoma, head and neck, liver or kidney cancer.

The V call is TRBV7-9, the J call TRBJ2-3, with 7 bases identical to TRBD1. V lost 5 bases to trimming and J lost 2 bases; unmatched junction nucleotides: 10. The CDR3 has 16 amino acids. Germline-derived CDR1 and CDR2 are SEHNR and FQNEAQ (reference sequence). CDR3 coding DNA: TGTGCCAGCAGCCCCTTTTGGACAGGCCTCACAGATACGCAGTATTTT. Translation: CASSPFWTGLTDTQYF.

The chain couples TRBV7-2 to TRBJ1-6, with D possibly matching TRBD1 (5 bases). The V end was cut by 4 bases, the J end by 13 bases, with 11 bases between. Germline CDR1 is SGHTA and CDR2 is FQGNSA. The length of the CDR3 is 12 residues. CDR3 protein: CASSSGRGPLHF. The DNA of the CDR3 is TGTGCCAGCAGCTCCGGGAGGGGTCCCCTCCACTTT.

The rearrangement joins TRBV2 to TRBJ1-3; D ambiguous. V dropped 4 bases and J dropped 0 bases, with 7 bases sitting between them. The CDR3 length is 14 residues. CDR1 and CDR2 from the germline V gene are SNHLY and FYNNEI. The CDR3 here is CASSVTASGNTIYF. CDR3 in DNA: TGTGCCAGCAGTGTAACAGCCTCTGGAAACACCATATATTTT.

The CDR3 DNA is TGTGCCAGCAGCTTAGGGTGGAGTGGGCCAACCGACTCCTACGAGCAGTACTTC. This gives the protein CASSLGWSGPTDSYEQYF. The chain is built from TRBV7-2 and TRBJ2-7; no clear D. In germline, CDR1 is SGHTA, CDR2 FQGNSA. The CDR3 spans 18 residues. V was trimmed by 1 base and J by 0 bases, leaving 19 bases between them.

This clone was observed a single time. At one boundary the junction diverges from the germline segment, which might be a read error. The chain joins TRBV6-5 to TRBJ1-1, with 8 bases aligning to TRBD1. CDR1 is MNHEY and CDR2 is SVGAGI in the germline V gene. This CDR3 spans 14 amino acids. CDR3 DNA sequence: TGTGCCATCAGTGAACTGGGACAGGACACTGAAGCTTTCTTT. Residues: CAISELGQDTEAFF.

V gene TRBV7-9 combines with J gene TRBJ1-5; 8 bases line up with TRBD1. This CDR3 has 17 residues. J gave up 4 bases and V 5 bases, and 13 bases lay outside the gene matches. Germline V lookup: CDR1 SEHNR, CDR2 FQNEAQ (reference sequence). Written as DNA, the CDR3 is TGTGCCAGCAGCCAAGGACAGGGAGGGGGCTTAAATCAGCCCCAGCATTTT. It specifies CASSQGQGGGLNQPQHF.

The rearrangement links TRBV6-5 to TRBJ2-2; 9 nucleotides line up with TRBD1. The germline gives CDR1 MNHEY, CDR2 SVGAGI. The V and J ends lost 7 bases and 3 bases, in that order; junction bases with no gene match: 3. The length of the CDR3 is 14 residues. Here the CDR3 reads CASTRTGDTGELFF. In nucleotides, the CDR3 is TGTGCCAGCACCCGGACAGGGGACACCGGGGAGCTGTTTTTT.

The chain employs TRBV5-1 and TRBJ1-2; possible D gene TRBD1, 5 bases. Per germline, CDR1 SGHRS and CDR2 YFSETQ. The CDR3 covers 13 residues. The ends were cut back, 2 bases at V and 7 bases at J, with 12 bases in the middle. The CDR3 spells CASSLDRRGGYTF. The CDR3, as DNA: TGCGCCAGCAGCTTAGACCGGAGGGGTGGCTACACCTTC.

This clone was counted once. J is TRBJ2-5 and V is TRBV6-5; D not resolved. CDR1 and CDR2 (germline): MNHEY, SVGAGI. The CDR3 runs to 15 residues. V was pared by 0 bases and J by 0 bases, with 8 bases between. DNA for the CDR3: TGTGCCAGCAGTTACTCCCCGACACACCAAGAGACCCAGTACTTC. Encoded protein: CASSYSPTHQETQYF.

The CDR3 DNA reads as TGTGCCAGCACCATACCTGGGGGGGGGCGCGGAGCTTTCTTT. Amino acid sequence: CASTIPGGGRGAFF. V usage is TRBV2 and J usage is TRBJ1-1, with TRBD1 as a possible D gene (6 bases). Trimming took off 7 bases at V and 10 bases at J, with 22 bases between the two ends. The CDR3 is 14 amino acids. Germline assignment: CDR1 SNHLY and CDR2 FYNNEI.

CDR3 sequence (DNA): TGCGCCAGCAGCCGCGTGGGGGGGTATGGGGATGAAAAACTGTTTTTT. As protein: CASSRVGGYGDEKLFF. The rearrangement joins TRBV4-3 to TRBJ1-4, with a tentative D call TRBD1 (5 bases). V lost 4 bases to trimming and J lost 6 bases, with 18 bases between them. Germline loops: CDR1 LGHNA, CDR2 YSLEER. The CDR3 loop spans 16 amino acids.

The rearrangement uses TRBV21-1 and TRBJ2-7; the listed D gene, TRBD2, was not tested against the DNA. TRBV21-1 is a pseudogene segment. The CDR3 extends over 16 amino acids. CDR3 protein: CASSKVIRRGIREQYF. The CDR3 region has the DNA TGTGCCAGCAGCAAAGTAATCCGGCGGGGTATACGCGAGCAGTACTTC.

The genes are TRBV7-9 and TRBJ1-5; perhaps TRBD1 as D (5 bases). Germline CDR1 SEHNR, CDR2 FQNEAQ (reference sequence). This CDR3 comprises 16 residues. V lost 0 bases, J lost 7 bases, and 16 bases lay in between. The CDR3 coding sequence is TGTGCCAGCAGCTTAGCTTTTCAGGGCGTTGACCAGCCCCAGCATTTT. Its protein product is CASSLAFQGVDQPQHF.

This sequence joins TRBV7-6 and TRBJ1-3; the D gene is possibly TRBD1 (5 bases). V shed 5 bases and J shed 0 bases, with 14 bases lying between them. The CDR3 contains 16 residues. Per the germline V gene, CDR1 is SGHVS and CDR2 is FNYEAQ. This CDR3 reads CASSPGPVSSGNTIYF. The CDR3 DNA reads TGTGCCAGCAGCCCGGGACCTGTGAGCTCTGGAAACACCATATATTTT.

This chain's CDR3 is CASSPGDRNTEAFF. CDR3 nucleotide sequence: TGTGCCAGCAGCCCCGGGGACAGGAACACTGAAGCTTTCTTT. V is TRBV9 and J is TRBJ1-1, with TRBD1 matching 7 bases. There are 14 residues in the CDR3. V lost 4 bases, J lost 1 base, and 4 bases stayed unmatched. CDR1 and CDR2 from the germline V gene are SGDLS and YYNGEE.

This clone was detected only a few times. The chain carries TRBV2 and TRBJ2-5; no definite D call. Germline V gene lookup returns CDR1 SNHLY and CDR2 FYNNEI. V lost 0 bases to trimming and J lost 9 bases, with 8 bases between them. The CDR3 sequence is 12 residues long. The CDR3 nucleotides are TGTGCCAGCAGTGAAGCGAAGAGATCCCAGTACTTC. Its translation: CASSEAKRSQYF. Looking up the rest from reference TRBV2 and TRBJ2-5 gives the full variable domain: EPEVTQTPSHQVTQMGQEVILRCVPISNHLYFYWYRQILGQKVEFLVSFYNNEISEKSEIFDDQFSVERPDGSNFTLKIRSTKLEDSAMYFCASSEAKRSQYFGPGTRLLVL.

V and J are TRBV19 and TRBJ1-1; a weak D match, TRBD1 (5 bases). Between the trimmed V and J ends, which lost 7 bases and 1 base, there was a span of 19 bases. The CDR3 has 16 amino acids. CDR1 is LNHDA and CDR2 is SQIVND in the germline V gene (reference sequence). CDR3 loop: CASTWGGILGNTEAFF. The CDR3, as DNA: TGTGCCAGTACCTGGGGGGGGATCCTCGGGAACACTGAAGCTTTCTTT.

The V and J genes are TRBV27 and TRBJ1-1; D gene ambiguous. The CDR3 loop spans 14 amino acids. Deletions cut 6 bases from V and 3 bases from J, with 14 bases between. Germline V gene data show CDR1 as MNHEY and CDR2 as SMNVEV (reference sequence). CDR3 region: CASRVIGRDTEAFF. The CDR3 coding sequence is TGTGCCAGCAGAGTTATAGGGCGAGACACTGAAGCTTTCTTT.

A single count supports this clone. The chain employs TRBV11-2 and TRBJ2-3, with TRBD2 identical over 12 bases. The J segment lost 5 bases and the V segment lost 2 bases, leaving 8 bases of the junction unmatched. The CDR3 contains 17 residues. Germline CDR1 SGHAT, CDR2 FQNNGV. The CDR3 sequence is CASSLTSSGGAGDTQYF. CDR3 nucleotides: TGTGCCAGCAGCTTAACTTCTAGCGGGGGGGCCGGAGATACGCAGTATTTT.

V and J are TRBV7-2 and TRBJ1-2, with D tentatively TRBD1 (6 bases). The CDR3 extends over 15 amino acids. The V end lost 5 bases, the J end lost 8 bases, and 21 bases lay between the germline ends. The germline V gene has CDR1 SGHTA and CDR2 FQGNSA. CDR3 in DNA: TGTGCCAGCAGCCCTGGGGGGGCAGATACACGGGGCTACACCTTC. Protein: CASSPGGADTRGYTF.

This chain uses TRBV18 with TRBJ2-7, with D tentatively TRBD1 (6 bases). The V gene's germline CDR1 is KGHSH and CDR2 LQKENI. The CDR3 has 14 residues. V shed 6 bases and J shed 3 bases, with 15 bases lying between them. The CDR3 protein is CASSQGGGSYEQYF. Written as DNA, the CDR3 is TGTGCCAGCTCCCAAGGGGGTGGGAGCTACGAGCAGTACTTC.

This clone was recorded a few times. J is TRBJ2-7 and V is TRBV7-2, with TRBD2 matching 11 bases. The CDR3 runs to 15 residues. Germline V gene lookup returns CDR1 SGHTA and CDR2 FQGNSA. J gave up 2 bases and V 5 bases, and 5 bases lay outside the gene matches. The CDR3 region has the DNA TGTGCCAGCAGCGAGACTAGCGGGGTAACCTACGAGCAGTACTTC. As protein: CASSETSGVTYEQYF. The full variable domain, rest sourced from reference TRBV7-2 and TRBJ2-7, is GAGVSQSPSNKVTEKGKDVELRCDPISGHTALYWYRQSLGQGLEFLIYFQGNSAPDKSGLPSDRFSAERTGGSVSTLTIQRTQQEDSAVYLCASSETSGVTYEQYFGPGTRLTVT.